This T cell receptor (beta chain) was profiled in a study of T cells in Graves' hyperthyroidism and ophthalmopathy. Study results and limitations: Within blood appeared most thyroid clonotypes that had expanded above 0.001.

This CDR3 has 17 residues. Germline V lookup: CDR1 SGHTA, CDR2 FQGNSA. The V segment lost 1 base and the J segment 4 bases; nucleotides outside the gene matches: 10. Diagnoses rested on clinical symptoms, serum thyroxine and TRAb, thyroid ultrasound and orbital computed tomography. Many counts were recorded for this clonotype. No antigen is known for it. TCR beta CDR3 region amplification was performed from RNA transcripts. The HTBI primer set was used in a first-round RT-PCR of the TCR CDR3. TCRdb ran MiXCR on the multiplex PCR reads and lists one entry per CDR3 protein. Of about 360,000 distinct CDR3 sequences listed, around 14% are singletons.

The sequence was collected from a woman between 18 and 29 years old with Graves' hyperthyroidism that later progressed to Graves' ophthalmopathy. This rearrangement joins TRBV7-2 to TRBJ2-5; 9 positions match TRBD2. Sequencing used blood. CDR3 region: CASSLGASAGGPETQYF. DNA for the CDR3: TGTGCCAGCAGCTTAGGGGCATCAGCGGGAGGCCCAGAGACCCAGTACTTC.